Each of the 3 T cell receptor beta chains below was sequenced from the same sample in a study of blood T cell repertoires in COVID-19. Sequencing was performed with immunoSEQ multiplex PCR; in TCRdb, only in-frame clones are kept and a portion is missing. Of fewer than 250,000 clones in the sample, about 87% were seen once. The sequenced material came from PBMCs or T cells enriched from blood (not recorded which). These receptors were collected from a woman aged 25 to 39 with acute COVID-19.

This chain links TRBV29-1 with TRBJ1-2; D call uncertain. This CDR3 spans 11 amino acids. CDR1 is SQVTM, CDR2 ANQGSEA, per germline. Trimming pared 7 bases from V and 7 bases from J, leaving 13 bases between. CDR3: CSAEARLGYTF. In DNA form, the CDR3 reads TGCAGCGCAGAGGCTCGTCTTGGCTACACCTTC.

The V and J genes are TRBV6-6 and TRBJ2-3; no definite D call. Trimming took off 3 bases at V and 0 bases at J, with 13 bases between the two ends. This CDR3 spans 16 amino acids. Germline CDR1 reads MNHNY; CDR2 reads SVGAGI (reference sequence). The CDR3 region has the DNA TGTGCCAGCAGTTATGGCGGTAGCACTAGCACAGATACGCAGTATTTT. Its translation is CASSYGGSTSTDTQYF.

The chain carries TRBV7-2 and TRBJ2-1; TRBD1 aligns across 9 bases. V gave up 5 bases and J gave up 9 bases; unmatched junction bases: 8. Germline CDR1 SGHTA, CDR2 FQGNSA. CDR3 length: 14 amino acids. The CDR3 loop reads CASSRDRENTEQFF. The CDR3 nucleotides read TGTGCCAGCAGCCGGGACAGGGAAAACACTGAGCAGTTCTTC.